This T cell receptor beta chain was found in a study of radiotherapy plus CTLA-4 blockade in lung cancer. Some clones are missing from TCRdb's copy, which holds only in-frame ones; the method was immunoSEQ multiplex PCR. The sample holds roughly 100,000 clones; approximately 81% are singletons and the top ten take under 2.5%. The V gene's germline CDR1 is SGHVS and CDR2 FNYEAQ. The CDR3 sequence is 14 residues long. Trimming removed 2 bases at V and 2 bases at J, with 9 bases between. This rearrangement joins TRBV7-6 to TRBJ2-5; D is unresolved. This receptor was identified in a human donor with non-small cell lung cancer that progressed on radiotherapy plus ipilimumab. Some clones in this sample may be carry-over from other donors' samples. This sample comprised peripheral blood, obtained from a patient treated with radiotherapy plus ipilimumab. The CDR3 nucleotides are TGTGCCAGCAGCTTACAGCTACCTCAAGAGACCCAGTACTTC. The encoded protein is CASSLQLPQETQYF.